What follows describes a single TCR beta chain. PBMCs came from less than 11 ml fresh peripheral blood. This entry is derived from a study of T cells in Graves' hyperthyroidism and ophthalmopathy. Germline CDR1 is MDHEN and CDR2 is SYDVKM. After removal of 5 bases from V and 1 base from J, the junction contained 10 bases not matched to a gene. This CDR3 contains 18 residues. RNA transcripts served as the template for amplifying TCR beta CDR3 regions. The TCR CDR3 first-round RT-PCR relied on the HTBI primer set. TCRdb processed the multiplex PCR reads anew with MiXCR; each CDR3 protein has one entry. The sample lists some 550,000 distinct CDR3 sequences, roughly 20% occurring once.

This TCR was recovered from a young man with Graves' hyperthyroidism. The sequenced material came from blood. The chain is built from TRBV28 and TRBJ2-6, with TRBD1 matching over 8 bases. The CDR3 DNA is TGTGCCAGCAGTCCCCGCCAGGGGGCTATATCTGGGGCCAACGTCCTGACTTTC. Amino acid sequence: CASSPRQGAISGANVLTF.